A single sample is the source of the 19 T cell receptor beta chains below, sequenced in a study of Graves' ophthalmopathy and Graves' hyperthyroidism. Scientists amplified the TCR beta CDR3 regions from RNA transcripts. HTBI-primed RT-PCR formed the first round, and a multiplex PCR formed the second. TCRdb analysed the multiplex PCR reads with MiXCR anew, one entry per CDR3 protein. The top ten clones hold roughly 10% of a sample with roughly 1.1 million distinct CDR3 sequences, around a third of them seen once. Sequences were obtained from peripheral blood or thyroid tissue (not recorded which). The receptors derive from an adult man with Graves' hyperthyroidism.

The chain combines TRBV3-1 with TRBJ1-1; D is possibly TRBD1 (5 bases). The V and J ends lost 5 bases and 2 bases respectively, with 9 bases between them. Germline CDR1 is LGHDT and CDR2 is YNNKEL (reference sequence). The CDR3 sequence is 13 residues long. The CDR3 DNA follows: TGTGCCAGCAGCGGGGCTTTTAACACTGAAGCTTTCTTT. It specifies CASSGAFNTEAFF.

To note about this clonotype: As the CDR3 is not closed by the conserved phenylalanine or tryptophan, this likely results from a read error. No DNA is shown, since the ends of the CDR3 on it are uncertain; the CDR3 is the one TCRdb lists. This sequence joins TRBV10-3 and TRBJ1-3. The CDR3 is 9 residues long, counting both termini. Germline V lookup: CDR1 ENHRY, CDR2 SYGVKD. CDR3 loop: CASSRRQNT.

There are many counts of this clonotype. The gene calls are TRBV20-1 and TRBJ1-2; D unresolved. This CDR3 is built from 12 residues. Looked up from germline, CDR1 is DFQATT and CDR2 is SNEGSKA (reference sequence). V was cut by 3 bases and J by 4 bases, with 9 bases left in between. The CDR3 loop reads CSASGRAYGYTF. DNA for the CDR3: TGCAGTGCTAGCGGCCGAGCCTATGGCTACACCTTC.

This clonotype was picked up many times. The chain links TRBV29-1 to TRBJ1-2; a possible D gene is TRBD1 (6 bases). The germline V and J ends were trimmed by 0 bases and 1 base, with 9 bases remaining between them. Germline V gene sequence: CDR1 SQVTM, CDR2 ANQGSEA. This CDR3 has 14 amino acids. The CDR3 sequence: CSVEDTGRNYGYTF. The CDR3 bases are TGCAGCGTTGAAGATACAGGGCGTAACTATGGCTACACCTTC.

The chain carries TRBV25-1 and TRBJ1-5, with D possibly being TRBD1 (5 bases). The CDR3 is made up of 15 amino acids. Trimming left V 1 base short and J 4 bases short, with 11 bases between. Germline values: CDR1 MGHDK, CDR2 SYGVNS. The CDR3 loop reads CASSEWGVQNQPQHF. The CDR3 region has the DNA TGTGCCAGCAGTGAATGGGGCGTTCAGAATCAGCCCCAGCATTTT.

This clonotype was detected many times. The V call is TRBV7-9, the J call TRBJ1-1, with a weak D call TRBD1 (6 bases). The CDR3 has 16 amino acids. The V end was cut by 1 base, the J end by 1 base, with 13 bases between. Germline V gene lookup returns CDR1 SEHNR and CDR2 FQNEAQ (reference sequence). CDR3 nucleotides: TGTGCCAGCAGCTTAGTCTTTGGGGGCGGGAACACTGAAGCTTTCTTT. Translating it yields CASSLVFGGGNTEAFF.

The sample holds many counts of this clonotype. This rearrangement joins TRBV7-8 to TRBJ2-5; 8 nucleotides line up with TRBD1. The J segment lost 7 bases and the V segment lost 5 bases, leaving 9 bases of the junction unmatched. CDR1 is SGHVS, CDR2 FQNEAQ, per germline. The CDR3 runs to 14 residues. CDR3 residues: CASSPHSGGATQYF. The CDR3 coding sequence is TGTGCCAGCAGCCCACACTCAGGGGGCGCGACCCAGTACTTC.

This chain connects TRBV20-1 to TRBJ1-6, with D tentatively TRBD1 (5 bases). With 3 bases removed from V and 8 bases from J, the gap between germline ends came to 17 bases. The germline CDR1 and CDR2 sequences are DFQATT and SNEGSKA (reference sequence). CDR3 length equals 15 residues. This chain's CDR3 is CSARRGNSRDSPLHF. In nucleotides, the CDR3 is TGCAGTGCTAGGCGAGGGAACAGCAGGGATTCACCCCTCCACTTT.

The chain combines TRBV7-9 with TRBJ1-1; D may be TRBD1 (6 bases). The length of the CDR3 is 14 residues. Germline loops: CDR1 SEHNR, CDR2 FQNEAQ (reference sequence). V was pared by 2 bases and J by 4 bases, with 11 bases between. The chain's CDR3 is CASSLYAGATEAFF. The CDR3 coding sequence is TGTGCCAGCAGCTTATATGCAGGGGCCACTGAAGCTTTCTTT.

This clonotype was counted at least ten times. The chain employs TRBV19 and TRBJ2-7; D gene uncertain. V dropped 4 bases and J dropped 1 base, with 11 bases sitting between them. The CDR3 loop spans 14 amino acids. From germline, CDR1 is LNHDA and CDR2 SQIVND (reference sequence). In nucleotides, the CDR3 is TGTGCCAGTAGTACGAGGCCCGCTTCCTACGAGCAGTACTTC. This sequence encodes CASSTRPASYEQYF. The full variable domain, rest sourced from reference TRBV19 and TRBJ2-7, is DGGITQSPKYLFRKEGQNVTLSCEQNLNHDAMYWYRQDPGQGLRLIYYSQIVNDFQKGDIAEGYSVSREKKESFPLTVTSAQKNPTAFYLCASSTRPASYEQYFGPGTRLTVT.

The V call is TRBV5-6, the J call TRBJ1-4; a weak D match, TRBD1 (6 bases). The CDR3 extends over 16 amino acids. Germline values: CDR1 SGHDT, CDR2 YYEEEE. Trimming shortened V by 1 base and J by 1 base, and 11 bases separated the two germline ends. CDR3 nucleotide sequence: TGTGCCAGCAGCTTGTGGGGCAGGGGAACTAATGAAAAACTGTTTTTT. Its protein is CASSLWGRGTNEKLFF.

This clonotype has ten or more counts. This rearrangement joins TRBV7-9 to TRBJ2-2, with 9 bases matching TRBD1. Germline-derived CDR1 and CDR2 are SEHNR and FQNEAQ (reference sequence). V gave up 4 bases and J gave up 2 bases; unmatched junction bases: 5. The CDR3 runs 16 residues. This CDR3 is CASSSRTGENTGELFF. The CDR3 coding sequence is TGTGCCAGCAGCTCGAGGACAGGGGAAAACACCGGGGAGCTGTTTTTT.

This clonotype was seen a few times. The chain has TRBV14 and TRBJ2-2; D is unclear. This CDR3 spans 15 amino acids. CDR1 and CDR2 from the germline V gene are SGHDN and FVKESK. Trimming removed 1 base at V and 4 bases at J, with 10 bases between. CDR3 in DNA: TGTGCCAGCAGCCAAGGCGTAGCCTCCACCGGGGAGCTGTTTTTT. Translated: CASSQGVASTGELFF.

To note about this clonotype: One end of the junction does not line up with germline, which may come from a read error. The CDR3 reads CASSAGQGVGGYTF. The CDR3 DNA follows: TGTGCCAGCAGTGCGGGACAGGGTGTAGGAGGCTACACCTTC. This chain connects TRBV10-2 to TRBJ1-2; 9 positions agree with TRBD1. This CDR3 is 14 amino acids long. Germline V CDR1 and CDR2: WSHSY, SAAADI.

This clonotype was seen at least ten times. The chain has TRBV29-1 and TRBJ1-6; no clear D. The CDR3 is 13 amino acids. V was trimmed by 2 bases and J by 9 bases, leaving 11 bases between them. Germline V gives CDR1 SQVTM, CDR2 ANQGSEA. The DNA of the CDR3 is TGCAGCGTTGAAACGGAGCTCGGTTCACCCCTCCACTTT. This gives the protein CSVETELGSPLHF. Full variable domain (rest looked up from reference TRBV29-1 and TRBJ1-6): SAVISQKPSRDICQRGTSLTIQCQVDSQVTMMFWYRQQPGQSLTLIATANQGSEATYESGFVIDKFPISRPNLTFSTLTVSNMSPEDSSIYLCSVETELGSPLHFGNGTRLTVT.

This chain uses TRBV12-3 or TRBV12-4 with TRBJ2-2; D remains ambiguous. V lost 6 bases, J lost 0 bases, and 11 bases lay in between. CDR3 length equals 15 residues. The CDR3 DNA sequence: TGTGCCAGCAGAATTTATGGGTCGAACACCGGGGAGCTGTTTTTT. It specifies CASRIYGSNTGELFF.

This clonotype has a handful of counts. This sequence joins TRBV6-5 and TRBJ2-7, with D possibly being TRBD1 (7 bases). This CDR3 has 14 residues. The V gene's germline CDR1 is MNHEY and CDR2 SVGAGI. V was pared by 2 bases and J by 7 bases, with 15 bases between. DNA for the CDR3: TGTGCCAGCAGTTACACTCAGGGGGGATTGGAGCAGTACTTC. Its translation: CASSYTQGGLEQYF.

The chain carries TRBV15 and TRBJ1-5, with 7 bases matching TRBD1. Germline-derived CDR1 and CDR2 are LNHNV and YYDKDF (reference sequence). Losses at the gene ends were 2 bases for V and 6 bases for J; bases not matched to a gene: 7. This CDR3 has 15 residues. CDR3 region: CATSRNQGGSQPQHF. The CDR3 region has the DNA TGTGCCACCAGCAGAAATCAAGGGGGCAGTCAGCCCCAGCATTTT.

About this clonotype: One junction end disagrees with the germline gene, perhaps due to a read error. The chain uses TRBV7-2 and TRBJ2-7; 7 bases fit TRBD2. Germline lookup yields CDR1 SGHTA and CDR2 FQGNSA. The CDR3 extends over 14 amino acids. CDR3 nucleotide sequence: TGTGCCAGCAGCCCGGGAGGCAGCTCCTACGAGCAGTGCTTC. Translated, it gives CASSPGGSSYEQCF.